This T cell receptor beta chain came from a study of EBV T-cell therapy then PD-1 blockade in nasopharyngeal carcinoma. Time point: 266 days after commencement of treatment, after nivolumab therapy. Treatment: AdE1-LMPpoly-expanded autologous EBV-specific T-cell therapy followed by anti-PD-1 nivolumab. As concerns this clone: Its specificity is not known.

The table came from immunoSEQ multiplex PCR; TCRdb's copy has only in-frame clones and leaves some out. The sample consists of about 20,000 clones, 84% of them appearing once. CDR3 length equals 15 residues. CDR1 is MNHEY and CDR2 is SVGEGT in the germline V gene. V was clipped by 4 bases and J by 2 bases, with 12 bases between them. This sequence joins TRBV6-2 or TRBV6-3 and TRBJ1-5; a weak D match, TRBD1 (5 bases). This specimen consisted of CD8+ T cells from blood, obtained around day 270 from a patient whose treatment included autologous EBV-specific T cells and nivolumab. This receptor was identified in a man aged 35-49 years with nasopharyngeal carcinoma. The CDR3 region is CASSFQGLGNQPQHF. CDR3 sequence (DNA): TGTGCCAGCAGTTTCCAGGGTTTAGGCAATCAGCCCCAGCATTTT.